These 17 T cell receptor beta chains share one sample of origin, sequenced in a study of shared clonotypes between healthy human individuals. Here immunoSEQ multiplex PCR was the method, and the copy in TCRdb shows in-frame clones only, minus some. This table holds fewer than 3 million clones, 92% found once. The sample comprised naive CD4+ T cells from PBMCs. The subset was: CD45RA+ positively selected. The receptors were gathered from a man younger than 30 in good health. Some clones in this sample may be carry-over from other donors' samples.

This chain joins TRBV27 and TRBJ2-1; 8 nucleotides match TRBD2. V gave up 3 bases and J gave up 8 bases; unmatched junction bases: 12. Germline V gene data show CDR1 as MNHEY and CDR2 as SMNVEV (reference sequence). CDR3 size: 16 residues. The CDR3 spells CASSLKAGGLPDEQFF. The CDR3 DNA sequence: TGTGCCAGCAGTTTGAAGGCGGGAGGTCTCCCCGATGAGCAGTTCTTC.

The chain carries TRBV25-1 and TRBJ2-1; possibly TRBD1 for D (6 bases). This CDR3 comprises 15 residues. The germline CDR1 and CDR2 sequences are MGHDK and SYGVNS. V gave up 4 bases and J gave up 4 bases, with 14 bases separating them. This CDR3 is CASSVRGSQYNEQFF. CDR3 DNA: TGTGCCAGCAGTGTCAGGGGCTCCCAGTACAATGAGCAGTTCTTC.

The V call is TRBV18, the J call TRBJ2-1, with 8 nucleotides matching TRBD1. The J segment lost 7 bases and the V segment lost 6 bases, leaving 8 bases of the junction unmatched. The CDR3 runs 14 residues. The germline gives CDR1 KGHSH, CDR2 LQKENI. CDR3 DNA sequence: TGTGCCAGCTCGCTGGGACAGGCTTATAATGAGCAGTTCTTC. The encoded protein is CASSLGQAYNEQFF.

The chain carries TRBV28 and TRBJ1-5; TRBD1 is a possible D gene (5 bases). V lost 6 bases, J lost 0 bases, and 12 bases lay in between. Germline V gene lookup returns CDR1 MDHEN and CDR2 SYDVKM. The CDR3 sequence is 15 residues long. CDR3 sequence (DNA): TGTGCCAGCAGCCCCGGGACTTTTAGCAATCAGCCCCAGCATTTT. Translated, it gives CASSPGTFSNQPQHF.

This chain uses TRBV10-1 with TRBJ2-7; D tentatively reads TRBD1 or TRBD2 (5 bases each). V was cut by 0 bases and J by 5 bases, with 20 bases left in between. CDR1 is WNHNN, CDR2 SYGVQD, per germline (reference sequence). CDR3 length: 17 amino acids. CDR3 in amino acids: CASSESDYRDPVDEQYF. As DNA, the CDR3 is TGCGCCAGCAGTGAGTCCGACTACCGGGACCCCGTGGACGAGCAGTACTTC.

In its sample, this clone was seen once. The chain is built from TRBV7-9 and TRBJ2-3; tentatively, D is TRBD2 (5 bases). CDR3 length: 15 residues. Trimming took 1 base from V and 8 from J, leaving 16 bases between them. The germline gives CDR1 SEHNR, CDR2 FQNEAQ (reference sequence). The CDR3 is CASSLVSGARGTQYF. For the CDR3, the DNA is TGTGCCAGCAGCTTAGTTTCAGGCGCACGGGGTACGCAGTATTTT. Drawing the rest from reference TRBV7-9 and TRBJ2-3, the complete variable domain is DTGVSQNPRHKITKRGQNVTFRCDPISEHNRLYWYRQTLGQGPEFLTYFQNEAQLEKSRLLSDRFSAERPKGSFSTLEIQRTEQGDSAMYLCASSLVSGARGTQYFGPGTRLTVL.

The CDR3 sequence: CASKLSTDTQYF. The DNA of the CDR3 is TGTGCCAGCAAGCTATCCACAGATACGCAGTATTTT. The chain couples TRBV28 to TRBJ2-3, with unresolved D. CDR3 length equals 12 residues. Per germline, CDR1 MDHEN and CDR2 SYDVKM. Trimming took 7 bases from V and 2 from J, leaving 7 bases between them.

The V call is TRBV6-1, the J call TRBJ2-2; the D gene is possibly TRBD1 (6 bases). CDR1 is MNHNS and CDR2 is SASEGT in the germline V gene. V lost 9 bases and J 1 base, leaving 9 bases between the germline ends. The CDR3 loop spans 13 amino acids. CDR3 in amino acids: CASSTGNTGELFF. The CDR3 nucleotides read TGTGCCAGTTCGACAGGGAACACCGGGGAGCTGTTTTTT.

The chain carries TRBV5-1 and TRBJ2-3; no clear D gene. The ends were cut back, 5 bases at V and 0 bases at J, with 10 bases in the middle. CDR1 is SGHRS, CDR2 YFSETQ, per germline. The CDR3 contains 14 residues. In nucleotides, the CDR3 is TGCGCCAGCAGATCCAGAACTAGCACAGATACGCAGTATTTT. Protein sequence: CASRSRTSTDTQYF.

Points on this clone: This sample also contains other DNA sequences that code for the same CDR3. CDR3 nucleotides: TGTGCCAGCAGCTTGGGACAGCTCTATGGCTACACCTTC. Protein: CASSLGQLYGYTF. V and J are TRBV7-9 and TRBJ1-2; 7 bases fit TRBD1. The CDR3 has 13 residues. Looked up from germline, CDR1 is SEHNR and CDR2 is FQNEAQ (reference sequence). V dropped 3 bases and J dropped 4; count of bases not matched to a gene: 2.

As to this clone: This CDR3 is also generated by other DNA sequences in the sample. Here the CDR3 DNA reads TGTGCCAGCTCCCCATCAACTAATGAAAAACTGTTTTTT. It is translated as CASSPSTNEKLFF. J is TRBJ1-4 and V is TRBV18, with D uncertain. The germline V gene has CDR1 KGHSH and CDR2 LQKENI. V was clipped by 6 bases and J by 0 bases, with 5 bases between them. This CDR3 comprises 13 residues.

The V gene is TRBV28, the J gene TRBJ2-2, with D uncertain. Germline V gene sequence: CDR1 MDHEN, CDR2 SYDVKM. The V end lost 6 bases, the J end lost 6 bases, and 11 bases lay between the germline ends. The CDR3 is 13 amino acids. The CDR3 sequence: CASRNHGSGELFF. CDR3 sequence (DNA): TGTGCCAGCAGGAACCACGGATCCGGGGAGCTGTTTTTT. Complete variable domain (other parts from reference TRBV28 and TRBJ2-2): DVKVTQSSRYLVKRTGEKVFLECVQDMDHENMFWYRQDPGLGLRLIYFSYDVKMKEKGDIPEGYSVSREKKERFSLILESASTNQTSMYLCASRNHGSGELFFGEGSRLTVL.

V and J are TRBV7-2 and TRBJ2-5; D ambiguous. Trimming stripped 2 bases from V and 2 bases from J, with 15 bases between. The germline gives CDR1 SGHTA, CDR2 FQGNSA. This CDR3 has 16 residues. CDR3 bases: TGTGCCAGCAGCTTATTTGCCAGAACCACACAAGAGACCCAGTACTTC. This sequence encodes CASSLFARTTQETQYF.

The rearrangement links TRBV14 to TRBJ1-4, with a tentative D call TRBD1 (5 bases). This CDR3 has 15 amino acids. The V end was cut by 0 bases, the J end by 6 bases, with 11 bases between. The V gene's germline CDR1 is SGHDN and CDR2 FVKESK. CDR3 nucleotide sequence: TGTGCCAGCAGCCAAGACGCGGGGGTAGATGAAAAACTGTTTTTT. Translating gives CASSQDAGVDEKLFF.

CDR3 sequence: CASEGQGAGNTEAFF. CDR3 in DNA: TGCGCCAGCGAGGGACAGGGGGCCGGGAACACTGAAGCTTTCTTT. V gene TRBV5-1 combines with J gene TRBJ1-1; 12 nucleotides agree with TRBD1. The trim removed 7 bases at V and 1 base at J, leaving 5 bases unmatched. This CDR3 has 15 amino acids. From germline, CDR1 is SGHRS and CDR2 YFSETQ.

The count of this clone is one. CDR3 bases: TGTGCCAGCAGTTTACTTCCCCGCAGGGAGGCTGGTCAGCCCCAGCATTTT. Translating gives CASSLLPRREAGQPQHF. The chain couples TRBV27 to TRBJ1-5; D may be TRBD1 (5 bases). The CDR3 is 17 amino acids. In germline, CDR1 is MNHEY, CDR2 SMNVEV (reference sequence). Trimming removed 2 bases from V and 6 bases from J, with 20 bases in between.

The chain couples TRBV7-2 to TRBJ2-7; 7 bases agree with TRBD2. This CDR3 spans 15 amino acids. Germline V lookup: CDR1 SGHTA, CDR2 FQGNSA. Germline trimming cut 5 bases from V and 4 bases from J; bases unmatched to any gene: 11. CDR3: CASSAGTIRAYEQYF. The CDR3 nucleotides are TGTGCCAGCAGCGCCGGGACTATTCGGGCGTACGAGCAGTACTTC.